These 30 T cell receptor beta chains were all obtained from the same sample, sequenced in a study of blood T cell repertoires in COVID-19. Assay used: immunoSEQ multiplex PCR; TCRdb lists only in-frame clones, some missing. The data contain 300,000 to 450,000 clones, around nine tenths of them seen just once; the ten biggest clones take up just over 1%. The specimen was PBMCs or T cells enriched from blood (not recorded which). Receptors originate from a young woman who had been exposed to COVID-19.

CDR3 region: CASSLKGPFGTGQETQYF. The CDR3 DNA is TGTGCCAGCAGCTTGAAAGGGCCGTTCGGAACAGGCCAAGAGACCCAGTACTTC. This sequence joins TRBV5-6 and TRBJ2-5, with D possibly matching TRBD1 (5 bases). V was shortened by 1 base and J by 1 base, with 20 bases between the two germline ends. In germline, CDR1 is SGHDT, CDR2 YYEEEE. This CDR3 region has 18 residues. Full variable domain (remainder filled in from reference TRBV5-6 and TRBJ2-5): DAGVTQSPTHLIKTRGQQVTLRCSPKSGHDTVSWYQQALGQGPQFIFQYYEEEERQRGNFPDRFSGHQFPNYSSELNVNALLLGDSALYLCASSLKGPFGTGQETQYFGPGTRLLVL.

Only a few counts were recorded for this clone. The gene calls are TRBV4-1 and TRBJ1-2, with D possibly matching TRBD1 (6 bases). This CDR3 region has 13 residues. V was clipped by 4 bases and J by 6 bases, with 12 bases between them. Germline CDR1 reads MGHRA; CDR2 reads YSYEKL. As DNA, the CDR3 is TGCGCCAGCAGCCCGACAGGTTTTCATGGCTACACCTTC. Its protein is CASSPTGFHGYTF.

The chain couples TRBV19 to TRBJ2-3, with D possibly TRBD2 on 6 matching bases. Germline lookup yields CDR1 LNHDA and CDR2 SQIVND (reference sequence). V lost 3 bases, J lost 0 bases, and 13 bases lay in between. The CDR3 has 16 amino acids. DNA for the CDR3: TGTGCCAGTAGTATTTTGGCGGGAAGGAGCACAGATACGCAGTATTTT. Its translation is CASSILAGRSTDTQYF.

This chain connects TRBV18 to TRBJ2-1, with D perhaps TRBD2 (6 bases). The germline gives CDR1 KGHSH, CDR2 LQKENI. Trimming pared 3 bases from V and 3 bases from J, leaving 6 bases between. The CDR3 consists of 13 residues. The chain's CDR3 is CASSPGSYNEQFF. DNA of the CDR3: TGTGCCAGCTCACCCGGGAGCTACAATGAGCAGTTCTTC.

This clone was seen just once. Different DNA sequences within this sample yield the same CDR3. The rearrangement links TRBV12-3 or TRBV12-4 to TRBJ1-2; D gene ambiguous. Trimming shortened V by 6 bases and J by 4 bases, and 3 bases separated the two germline ends. The CDR3 runs 10 residues. CDR3 sequence reads: CASSLYGYTF. DNA of the CDR3: TGTGCCAGCAGCCTCTATGGCTACACCTTC.

The CDR3 bases are TGTGCCAGCTACAGGACAGGACACGAGCAGTACTTC. This gives the protein CASYRTGHEQYF. This rearrangement joins TRBV12-3 or TRBV12-4 to TRBJ2-7, with 7 nucleotides matching TRBD1. This CDR3 contains 12 residues. V was pared by 8 bases and J by 5 bases, with 6 bases of the junction left unmatched.

This chain uses TRBV19 with TRBJ1-4; 11 nucleotides agree with TRBD1. The CDR3 has 14 residues. V lost 4 bases and J lost 11; bases outside the gene matches: 6. Germline CDR1 is LNHDA and CDR2 is SQIVND (reference sequence). In DNA form, the CDR3 reads TGTGCCAGTAGTAGAGGACAGGGGGCGTGGAAACTGTTTTTT. It specifies CASSRGQGAWKLFF.

The gene calls are TRBV27 and TRBJ1-2; no reliable D call. CDR3 size: 12 residues. V gave up 11 bases and J gave up 5 bases, with 15 bases separating them. Germline-derived CDR1 and CDR2 are MNHEY and SMNVEV (reference sequence). The CDR3 DNA reads TGTGCCTCAGGAGAGGGCCGTTATGGCTACACCTTC. As protein: CASGEGRYGYTF.

V and J are TRBV15 and TRBJ1-5; D is uncertain. Germline V CDR1 and CDR2: LNHNV, YYDKDF (reference sequence). Trimming removed 0 bases at V and 0 bases at J, with 6 bases between. The CDR3 extends over 15 amino acids. CDR3 DNA sequence: TGTGCCACCAGCAGAGAGGGAGATAGCAATCAGCCCCAGCATTTT. Translated: CATSREGDSNQPQHF. The entire variable domain, with the rest obtained from reference TRBV15 and TRBJ1-5, is as follows: DAMVIQNPRYQVTQFGKPVTLSCSQTLNHNVMYWYQQKSSQAPKLLFHYYDKDFNNEADTPDNFQSRRPNTSFCFLDIRSPGLGDTAMYLCATSREGDSNQPQHFGDGTRLSIL.

The chain is built from TRBV10-1 and TRBJ2-1, with D possibly matching TRBD2 (6 bases). CDR3 length: 14 amino acids. Deletions cut 3 bases from V and 5 bases from J, with 11 bases between. Germline V CDR1 and CDR2: WNHNN, SYGVQD (reference sequence). CDR3 sequence (DNA): TGCGCCAGCAGTGAAGGAGGGCCCCACAATGAGCAGTTCTTC. Protein product: CASSEGGPHNEQFF.

The CDR3 region has the DNA TGTGCCACCAGCAGAGAGGGCATTTCAGCGGACTACGAGCAGTACTTC. This translates into CATSREGISADYEQYF. This chain uses TRBV15 with TRBJ2-7; D perhaps matches TRBD2 (5 bases). Trimming took 0 bases from V and 3 from J, leaving 15 bases between them. The CDR3 runs to 16 residues. Germline CDR1 reads LNHNV; CDR2 reads YYDKDF (reference sequence).

The rearrangement links TRBV7-6 to TRBJ2-7, with 13 nucleotides matching TRBD2. The CDR3 contains 19 residues. After removal of 2 bases from V and 0 bases from J, the junction contained 10 bases not matched to a gene. In germline, CDR1 is SGHVS, CDR2 FNYEAQ. In nucleotides, the CDR3 is TGTGCCAGCAGCTTACTCTTCGGGACTAGCGGGAAGGACTCCTACGAGCAGTACTTC. This sequence encodes CASSLLFGTSGKDSYEQYF.

This chain uses TRBV28 with TRBJ1-1; D unresolved. This CDR3 has 12 amino acids. In germline, CDR1 is MDHEN, CDR2 SYDVKM. V was cut by 6 bases and J by 4 bases, with 9 bases left in between. CDR3 region: CASRPPGTEAFF. In DNA, the CDR3 is TGTGCCAGCAGGCCCCCGGGCACTGAAGCTTTCTTT.

The sample holds a few counts of this clone. The genes are TRBV24-1 and TRBJ2-1, with 10 bases matching TRBD2. Germline values: CDR1 KGHDR, CDR2 SFDVKD. J was trimmed by 5 bases and V by 1 base; bases with no gene match: 1. The CDR3 has 15 amino acids. CDR3 region: CATSDFTSGDNEQFF. DNA for the CDR3: TGTGCCACCAGTGATTTTACTAGCGGGGACAATGAGCAGTTCTTC.

CDR3 coding DNA: TGTGCCAGCAGCCAGAGCGGGCTTAGCACAGATACGCAGTATTTT. It yields the protein CASSQSGLSTDTQYF. The chain has TRBV7-3 and TRBJ2-3, with D perhaps matching TRBD2 (6 bases). The CDR3 contains 15 residues. Trimming took 5 bases from V and 0 from J, leaving 12 bases between them. The germline V gene has CDR1 SGHTA and CDR2 FQGTGA. The whole variable domain, filled in from reference TRBV7-3 and TRBJ2-3, reads GAGVSQTPSNKVTEKGKYVELRCDPISGHTALYWYRQSLGQGPEFLIYFQGTGAADDSGLPNDRFFAVRPEGSVSTLKIQRTERGDSAVYLCASSQSGLSTDTQYFGPGTRLTVL.

This chain uses TRBV19 with TRBJ1-2; maybe TRBD1 (5 bases). This CDR3 contains 12 residues. Germline V gene sequence: CDR1 LNHDA, CDR2 SQIVND (reference sequence). The V end was cut by 8 bases, the J end by 7 bases, with 14 bases between. CDR3 residues: CASSNRPLGYTF. The CDR3 nucleotides read TGTGCCAGTTCGAACAGGCCCCTTGGCTACACCTTC.

The J gene is TRBJ2-3, the V gene TRBV19; TRBD1 agrees at 11 bases. This CDR3 contains 15 residues. CDR1 and CDR2 (germline): LNHDA, SQIVND (reference sequence). V shed 6 bases, J shed 6 bases, and the junction held 8 bases outside the gene matches. The CDR3 coding sequence is TGTGCCAGTAGAGGAGGACAGGGGGCTAGGGATACGCAGTATTTT. This sequence encodes CASRGGQGARDTQYF.

The chain carries TRBV7-2 and TRBJ2-5; TRBD2 matches 8 bases. V lost 5 bases and J lost 4; bases outside the gene matches: 6. Per the germline V gene, CDR1 is SGHTA and CDR2 is FQGNSA. The CDR3 sequence is 14 residues long. CDR3 coding DNA: TGTGCCAGCAGCCCAGCGGGAGTCTTAGAGACCCAGTACTTC. It yields the protein CASSPAGVLETQYF.

This chain connects TRBV28 to TRBJ2-3; 8 bases map to TRBD1. CDR1 is MDHEN, CDR2 SYDVKM, per germline. J gave up 4 bases and V 5 bases, and 5 bases lay outside the gene matches. The CDR3 runs to 14 residues. The CDR3 reads CASSRGQEPDTQYF. In nucleotides, the CDR3 is TGTGCCAGCAGTCGGGGACAGGAGCCAGATACGCAGTATTTT.

The rearrangement links TRBV27 to TRBJ1-2; no clear D. Germline V gives CDR1 MNHEY, CDR2 SMNVEV (reference sequence). Between the trimmed V and J ends, which lost 3 bases and 0 bases, there was a span of 8 bases. The CDR3 is made up of 14 amino acids. DNA of the CDR3: TGTGCCAGCAGTTTGGCAGGATCTAACTATGGCTACACCTTC. It specifies CASSLAGSNYGYTF.

This sequence joins TRBV6-5 and TRBJ1-4, with 9 bases that match TRBD1. Germline assignment: CDR1 MNHEY and CDR2 SVGAGI. The CDR3 length is 14 residues. V was clipped by 7 bases and J by 13 bases; unmatched bases: 13. CDR3 sequence reads: CASTPGTGQRVLFF. The CDR3 DNA is TGTGCCAGCACCCCAGGGACAGGGCAGAGAGTACTGTTTTTT.

This sequence joins TRBV28 and TRBJ2-7; the match to TRBD1 covers 8 bases. Losses at the gene ends were 6 bases for V and 6 bases for J; bases not matched to a gene: 10. CDR1 is MDHEN and CDR2 is SYDVKM in the germline V gene. This CDR3 contains 14 residues. The CDR3 sequence: CASSPGGGLGEQYF. CDR3 coding DNA: TGTGCCAGCAGCCCAGGGGGCGGATTGGGCGAGCAGTACTTC.

The rearrangement links TRBV4-2 to TRBJ1-5; maybe TRBD1 (5 bases). V lost 3 bases, J lost 2 bases, and 11 bases lay in between. This CDR3 is 15 amino acids long. Germline V gene sequence: CDR1 LGHNA, CDR2 YNFKEQ. For the CDR3, the DNA is TGTGCCAGCAGCCAGCCGGGACTGGGCAATCAGCCCCAGCATTTT. Translated, it gives CASSQPGLGNQPQHF.

The rearrangement links TRBV2 to TRBJ2-1, with 8 bases that match TRBD2. With 3 bases clipped from V and 8 bases from J, the junction kept 9 bases outside the gene matches. The CDR3 has 15 amino acids. Germline CDR1 reads SNHLY; CDR2 reads FYNNEI. The CDR3 region has the DNA TGTGCCAGCAGTGAGGTCCCCGGGAGGGTGGATGAGCAGTTCTTC. It yields the protein CASSEVPGRVDEQFF.

This chain uses TRBV5-1 with TRBJ2-2; 10 bases line up with TRBD2. V shed 0 bases, J shed 7 bases, and the junction held 3 bases outside the gene matches. This CDR3 region has 15 residues. Per the germline V gene, CDR1 is SGHRS and CDR2 is YFSETQ. CDR3 DNA sequence: TGCGCCAGCAGCTTGGAACTAGCGGGGATCGGGGAGCTGTTTTTT. Translation: CASSLELAGIGELFF.

The genes are TRBV5-6 and TRBJ1-5; no clear D. Deletions cut 1 base from V and 0 bases from J, with 11 bases between. Germline V gene lookup returns CDR1 SGHDT and CDR2 YYEEEE. The CDR3 has 16 amino acids. In DNA, the CDR3 is TGTGCCAGCAGCTTGTTGGGAGGACTTAGCAATCAGCCCCAGCATTTT. It yields the protein CASSLLGGLSNQPQHF.

The chain joins TRBV2 to TRBJ1-2, with 9 bases lining up with TRBD1. Germline assignment: CDR1 SNHLY and CDR2 FYNNEI. Trimming removed 10 bases from V and 4 bases from J; junction bases left unmatched: 22. The length of the CDR3 is 18 residues. CDR3 sequence reads: CATLPRDRDASGSYGYTF. DNA of the CDR3: TGTGCCACCCTCCCCCGGGACAGGGACGCCTCGGGGAGCTATGGCTACACCTTC. The full variable domain, with the rest looked up from reference TRBV2 and TRBJ1-2, is EPEVTQTPSHQVTQMGQEVILRCVPISNHLYFYWYRQILGQKVEFLVSFYNNEISEKSEIFDDQFSVERPDGSNFTLKIRSTKLEDSAMYFCATLPRDRDASGSYGYTFGSGTRLTVV.

The rearrangement joins TRBV10-3 to TRBJ1-5; D gene unclear. In germline, CDR1 is ENHRY, CDR2 SYGVKD. The CDR3 runs to 13 residues. The V end was cut by 5 bases, the J end by 4 bases, with 9 bases between. The CDR3 spells CAISPQANQPQHF. CDR3 nucleotide sequence: TGTGCCATCAGTCCTCAGGCGAATCAGCCCCAGCATTTT.

This sequence joins TRBV3-1 (or the pseudogene TRBV3-2) and TRBJ1-5; D gene unclear. V was shortened by 1 base and J by 2 bases, with 12 bases between the two germline ends. Germline lookup yields CDR1 LGHDT and CDR2 YNNKEL (reference sequence). This CDR3 spans 16 amino acids. CDR3 DNA: TGTGCCAGCAGCCAAGGTGGAGGGTCTGGCAATCAGCCCCAGCATTTT. It yields the protein CASSQGGGSGNQPQHF.

The sample holds one count of this clone. The rearrangement uses TRBV28 and TRBJ1-6, with D tentatively TRBD1 (5 bases). Looked up from germline, CDR1 is MDHEN and CDR2 is SYDVKM. V dropped 3 bases and J dropped 5 bases, with 8 bases sitting between them. The CDR3 extends over 14 amino acids. The CDR3 region is CASSFRGNNSPLHF. The CDR3 DNA reads TGTGCCAGCAGTTTTCGGGGGAATAATTCACCCCTCCACTTT.